The rows below give T cell receptor beta chains drawn from one sample of a study of tumor and adjacent non-tumor tissue in lung cancer. TCRdb reanalysed the multiplex PCR reads using MiXCR and keeps one entry per CDR3 protein. The profile shows about 77,000 distinct CDR3 sequences, 76% of them singletons. Specimen: distant non-tumor lung tissue. These receptors were obtained from a man between 65 and 80 years old with non-small cell lung cancer. Each CDR3 is given with its conserved first and last residue. Each record gives: V gene, clone size, J gene, D gene, CDR3 length, CDR3 protein, CDR3 DNA. The D gene is left open where the match is weak. The size entry is marked missing in some rows and otherwise reads once, few, many or a size class.

V: TRBV6-6
size: .
J: TRBJ2-1
D: .
length: 17
CDR3: CESSYNSGGRTNNEQFF
DNA: TGTGAGAGCAGTTACAATAGCGGAGGGCGTACCAACAATGAGCAGTTCTTC

V: TRBV10-3
size: .
J: TRBJ2-7
D: .
length: 13
CDR3: CAISAVRVNEQYF
DNA: TGTGCCATCAGTGCGGTCAGGGTTAACGAACAGTACTTC

V: TRBV12-3/TRBV12-4
size: .
J: TRBJ2-1
D: TRBD2
length: 14
CDR3: CASSLSREGNDLFF
DNA: TGTGCCAGCAGTTTATCGCGGGAGGGCAATGACCTGTTTTTC

V: TRBV20-1
size: .
J: TRBJ1-2
D: TRBD1
length: 13
CDR3: CRARTGGSYDYTF
DNA: TGCAGAGCTCGCACAGGGGGCAGCTATGACTACACCTTC

V: TRBV6-1
size: few
J: TRBJ1-3
D: .
length: 15
CDR3: CASGSRITSCNTIYF
DNA: TGTGCCAGCGGCTCCAGGATAACATCTTGTAACACCATATATTTT

V: TRBV6-2/TRBV6-3
size: .
J: TRBJ2-1
D: TRBD2
length: 19
CDR3: CASSYGTSGSGHGYNEQFF
DNA: TGTGCCAGCAGTTATGGGACTAGCGGCAGTGGACATGGGTACAATGAGCAGTTCTTC

V: TRBV12-3/TRBV12-4
size: .
J: TRBJ1-4
D: .
length: 15
CDR3: CASIPQQDLNEKLFF
DNA: TGTGCCAGCATTCCCCAGCAGGACCTTAATGAAAAACTGTTTTTT

V: TRBV6-2/TRBV6-3
size: .
J: TRBJ1-5
D: .
length: 19
CDR3: CSSSYSIGGTKASNQPQHF
DNA: TGTTCCAGCAGTTACTCGATTGGGGGTACAAAAGCAAGCAATCAACCCCAGCATTTT

V: TRBV28
size: .
J: TRBJ1-4
D: TRBD1
length: 16
CDR3: CASSLLGTDYNEKLFF
DNA: TGTGCCAGCAGTTTATTGGGGACAGACTATAATGAAAAACTGTTTTTT

V: TRBV20-1
size: .
J: TRBJ2-7
D: TRBD2
length: 15
CDR3: CIVREGLVGSYEQYF
DNA: TGCATTGTTAGAGAAGGACTAGTGGGGTCCTACGAGCAGTACTTC

V: TRBV6-1
size: .
J: TRBJ2-5
D: .
length: 15
CDR3: CASSGSPAERETQYF
DNA: TGTGCCAGCAGTGGAAGCCCTGCGGAGCGGGAGACCCAGTACTTC

V: TRBV19
size: .
J: TRBJ2-3
D: .
length: 14
CDR3: CASSSGDDYNEQFF
DNA: TGTGCCAGTAGTAGCGGGGACGACTACAATGAGCAGTTCTTT

V: TRBV10-1
size: .
J: TRBJ2-1
D: .
length: 14
CDR3: CANSPGGSYNKQFF
DNA: TGCGCCAACAGTCCGGGGGGCTCCTACAATAAGCAGTTCTTC

V: TRBV19
size: .
J: TRBJ2-7
D: TRBD2
length: 15
CDR3: CASSENGGGDYEQYF
DNA: TGTGCCAGTAGCGAAAACGGGGGAGGGGACTACGAGCAGTACTTC

V: TRBV20-1
size: few
J: TRBJ1-5
D: .
length: 12
CDR3: CSALQASEPQHF
DNA: TGCAGTGCCCTACAGGCGTCGGAGCCCCAGCATTTT

V: TRBV2
size: .
J: TRBJ1-2
D: .
length: 13
CDR3: CAIGRGRSYDYTF
DNA: TGTGCCATCGGAAGGGGACGGAGCTATGACTACACCTTC

V: TRBV11-2
size: once
J: TRBJ2-2
D: TRBD1
length: 17
CDR3: CASSFYRGSLITGELFF
DNA: TGTGCCAGTAGCTTCTACAGGGGGAGTTTGATCACCGGGGAGCTGTTTTTT

V: TRBV29-1
size: .
J: TRBJ2-7
D: TRBD1
length: 13
CDR3: CSVGQGLSDEQYF
DNA: TGCAGCGTTGGACAGGGTCTCAGCGATGAGCAGTACTTC

V: TRBV4-2
size: .
J: TRBJ1-2
D: TRBD1
length: 16
CDR3: CASSQEQGARRYDYTF
DNA: TGTGCCAGCAGCCAAGAGCAGGGGGCGCGTAGGTATGACTACACGTTC

V: TRBV6-2/TRBV6-3
size: .
J: TRBJ2-1
D: TRBD2
length: 18
CDR3: CASSYGLGLALSYNEHFF
DNA: TGTGCCAGCAGTTACGGCTTAGGACTAGCGTTATCCTACAATGAGCATTTCTTC

V: TRBV28
size: .
J: TRBJ1-4
D: .
length: 15
CDR3: CTSSLWSGTNGKLFF
DNA: TGTACCAGCAGTTTATGGTCAGGTACTAATGGAAAACTGTTTTTT

V: TRBV29-1
size: .
J: TRBJ1-2
D: .
length: 14
CDR3: CSVNLGQGSYGCTF
DNA: TGCAGCGTTAATTTGGGACAAGGTTCGTACGGCTGCACCTTC

V: TRBV6-2/TRBV6-3
size: .
J: TRBJ1-5
D: TRBD1
length: 15
CDR3: CTSTSDRGRFQPQHF
DNA: TGTACCAGCACTTCCGACAGGGGGCGTTTTCAGCCCCAGCATTTT

V: TRBV6-5
size: .
J: TRBJ1-2
D: .
length: 17
CDR3: CASSYSSWQDLNYGYTF
DNA: TGTGCCAGCAGTTACTCCAGTTGGCAGGATCTTAACTATGGCTACACCTTC

V: TRBV7-8
size: .
J: TRBJ1-6
D: .
length: 15
CDR3: CAVRQDSLYNSHLHF
DNA: TGTGCCGTCCGACAGGATAGCCTCTATAATTCACACCTCCACTTT

V: TRBV5-4
size: medium-sized
J: TRBJ1-2
D: TRBD1
length: 14
CDR3: CASSGENRGEGYTF
DNA: TGTGCCAGCAGCGGAGAAAACAGGGGTGAAGGCTACACCTTC

V: TRBV20-1
size: .
J: TRBJ1-1
D: .
length: 14
CDR3: CSASWLGMNTEAFF
DNA: TGCAGTGCTAGTTGGCTTGGGATGAACACTGAAGCTTTCTTT

V: TRBV11-3
size: .
J: TRBJ2-7
D: .
length: 13
CDR3: CASILTGAYEQYF
DNA: TGTGCCAGCATTCTGACAGGAGCCTACGAGCAGTACTTC

V: TRBV6-5
size: .
J: TRBJ1-2
D: TRBD1
length: 14
CDR3: CVSSYCARGDGYTF
DNA: TGTGTCAGCAGTTACTGCGCCAGGGGGGATGGCTACACCTTC